This T cell receptor beta chain was recorded in a study of blood T cell repertoires in COVID-19. The CDR3 has 14 residues. V lost 0 bases to trimming and J lost 3 bases, with 7 bases between them. Germline values: CDR1 SGDLS, CDR2 YYNGEE. As processed by the authors: The assay estimated nucleated cells by amplifying reference gene primers. Profiling relied on immunoSEQ multiplex PCR, and the TCRdb table lists in-frame clones only, not all of them. D and trimming were read from the DNA, whereas the V and J calls and clone size are those reported in that table. Here the sample spans some 89,000 clones, 85% to 90% being singletons.

This chain joins TRBV9 and TRBJ2-1; TRBD2 is a possible D gene (6 bases). The source of this sequence is a human donor in a cohort sampled during active COVID-19. The sequenced sample was peripheral blood. The CDR3 DNA follows: TGTGCCAGCAGCGTAGGGGGGGACTACAATGAGCAGTTCTTC. Translation: CASSVGGDYNEQFF.